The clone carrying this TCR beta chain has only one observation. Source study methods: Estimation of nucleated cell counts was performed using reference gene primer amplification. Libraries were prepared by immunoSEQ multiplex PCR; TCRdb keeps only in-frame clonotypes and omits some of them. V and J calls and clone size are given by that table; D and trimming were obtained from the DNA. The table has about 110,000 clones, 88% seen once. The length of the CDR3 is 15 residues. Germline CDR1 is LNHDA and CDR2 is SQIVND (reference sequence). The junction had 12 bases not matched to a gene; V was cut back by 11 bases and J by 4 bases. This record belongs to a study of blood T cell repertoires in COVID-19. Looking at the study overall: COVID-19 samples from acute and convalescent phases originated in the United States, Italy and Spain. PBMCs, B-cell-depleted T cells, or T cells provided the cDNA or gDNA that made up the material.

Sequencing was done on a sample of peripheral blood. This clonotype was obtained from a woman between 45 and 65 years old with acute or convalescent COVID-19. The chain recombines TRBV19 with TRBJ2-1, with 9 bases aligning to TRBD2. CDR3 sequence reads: CAVSGTSLAYNEQFF. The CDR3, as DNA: TGTGCCGTTAGCGGGACTAGCCTGGCGTACAATGAGCAGTTCTTC.